Here is one T cell receptor (beta chain) with its context. Its antigen remains unidentified. CDR3 length equals 13 residues. Trimming shortened V by 6 bases and J by 3 bases, and 10 bases separated the two germline ends. The germline V gene has CDR1 LGHDT and CDR2 YNNKEL (reference sequence). A CD8+CD4-CCR7+CD45RA+ phenotype served as the sorting definition for naive CD8 T cells. TCRdb analysed the PCR reads with MiXCR anew, one entry per CDR3 protein. The sample holds approximately 500,000 distinct CDR3 sequences, approximately 25% seen once. This sample stems from a study of molecular identifiers for immune sequencing clone quantification. The study, taken as a whole, reports: Clones above 20 RNA copies contained over 97% of effector molecules and under 1% of naive molecules. Jurkat TCR RNA from one cell was spiked into fewer than 1.2 million naive cells, and it was reportedly detectable there. Highly expanded clone sizes could end up underestimated if a barcode were shared by identical TCR molecules.

The receptor's source is a human donor in good health. Some libraries in this study had Jurkat cell RNA spiked in. V gene TRBV3-1 combines with J gene TRBJ2-3; no reliable D call. The source material was naive CD8+ T cells from blood, with Jurkat cell RNA spiked in. Stated subset: FACS-sorted CD8+CD4-CCR7+CD45RA+ naive T cells. CDR3 nucleotide sequence: TGTGCCAGCAGAAATAAGGGTACAGATACGCAGTATTTT. Its protein product is CASRNKGTDTQYF.